This T cell receptor (beta chain) was identified in a study of CD8+CD57+ T cells in acquired aplastic anemia. CDR3 and TCR beta VDJ profiling relied on genomic DNA as the template. Using its own MiXCR run on the reads, TCRdb lists one record per CDR3 protein. The data show under 250,000 distinct CDR3 sequences, around 45% seen once. This clonotype has more than one count but fewer than ten. Sequenced patients had shown CD8+CD57+ cell expansion by flow cytometry. Sample: sorted CD4+, CD8+, or CD8+CD57+ T cells (not recorded which) from PBMCs. This TCR came from a human donor with aplastic anemia.

The CDR3 region is CASNRLAAIYNEQFF. CDR3 DNA: TGTGCCAGCAACAGACTAGCGGCGATCTACAATGAGCAGTTCTTC. The V and J genes are TRBV28 and TRBJ2-1, with 9 positions matching TRBD2. Germline V gene data show CDR1 as MDHEN and CDR2 as SYDVKM. The length of the CDR3 is 15 residues. Trimming removed 7 bases from V and 3 bases from J; junction bases left unmatched: 7.